This passage covers 24 T cell receptor beta chains from one sample sequenced in a study of T cell changes during pregnancy in multiple sclerosis. TCRdb's copy holds only in-frame clones and misses some; the assay was immunoSEQ multiplex PCR. Among 90,000 to 120,000 clones, 80% to 95% were seen once, and the ten largest hold more than 0.65%. Here the sequenced sample was peripheral blood, taken in the third trimester of pregnancy. These receptors all stem from a female donor in good health, enrolled as a control in a pregnancy study.

The chain has TRBV4-1 and TRBJ2-2; 8 nucleotides align to TRBD2. Germline assignment: CDR1 MGHRA and CDR2 YSYEKL. The CDR3 is 17 residues long. The V gene end was trimmed by 5 bases and the J gene end by 2 bases; junction bases not matched to a gene: 10. The CDR3: CASSTGHGGDNTGELFF. CDR3 nucleotides: TGCGCCAGCAGCACGGGCCACGGGGGGGATAACACCGGGGAGCTGTTTTTT.

This chain links TRBV7-9 with TRBJ1-6; D unclear. V was cut by 6 bases and J by 6 bases, with 9 bases left in between. In germline, CDR1 is SEHNR, CDR2 FQNEAQ (reference sequence). The length of the CDR3 is 13 residues. Written as DNA, the CDR3 is TGTGCCAGCAGTCCCGGGTCTAATTCACCCCTCCACTTT. This sequence encodes CASSPGSNSPLHF.

The chain couples TRBV6-6 to TRBJ2-7; 9 bases are shared with TRBD1. Germline V CDR1 and CDR2: MNHNY, SVGAGI (reference sequence). The CDR3 totals 14 residues. The ends lost 4 bases at V and 3 bases at J; junction bases unmatched: 4. The CDR3 DNA sequence: TGTGCCAGCAGTTCCCGGGACAGGGACTACGAGCAGTACTTC. As protein: CASSSRDRDYEQYF.

This clone was recorded once. This chain links TRBV7-2 with TRBJ2-5; no reliable D call. The CDR3 has 16 residues. Trimming left V 1 base short and J 0 bases short, with 12 bases between. Germline lookup yields CDR1 SGHTA and CDR2 FQGNSA. The chain's CDR3 is CASSLVARVNQETQYF. The CDR3 region has the DNA TGTGCCAGCAGCTTAGTCGCCCGGGTAAACCAAGAGACCCAGTACTTC.

V gene TRBV6-1 combines with J gene TRBJ1-5, with 7 bases identical to TRBD1. This CDR3 has 14 residues. The V gene's germline CDR1 is MNHNS and CDR2 SASEGT. With V trimmed by 4 bases and J by 5 bases, 5 bases remained unmatched. The CDR3 protein is CASSGPTGDQPQHF. For the CDR3, the DNA is TGTGCCAGCAGTGGGCCTACAGGGGATCAGCCCCAGCATTTT.

V usage is TRBV9 and J usage is TRBJ1-2; 7 bases are a match to TRBD1. CDR1 is SGDLS and CDR2 is YYNGEE in the germline V gene. The CDR3 extends over 16 amino acids. Trimming removed 4 bases from V and 4 bases from J; junction bases left unmatched: 13. The CDR3 region is CASSPSTGFEFYGYTF. The DNA of the CDR3 is TGTGCCAGCAGCCCCTCGACAGGGTTTGAATTCTATGGCTACACCTTC.

CDR3 nucleotide sequence: TGTGCCAGCAGCCTTAGGGGGGGTGTCACTGAAGCTTTCTTT. The encoded protein is CASSLRGGVTEAFF. The V and J genes are TRBV7-9 and TRBJ1-1; D may be TRBD1 (6 bases). V was cut by 5 bases and J by 4 bases, with 14 bases left in between. CDR3 size: 14 residues. Per germline, CDR1 SEHNR and CDR2 FQNEAQ (reference sequence).

This rearrangement joins TRBV10-3 to TRBJ2-1; the match to TRBD2 covers 7 bases. In germline, CDR1 is ENHRY, CDR2 SYGVKD. CDR3 length: 15 residues. V was pared by 6 bases and J by 5 bases, with 10 bases of the junction left unmatched. CDR3 residues: CAISLSGKLNNEQFF. The CDR3 DNA reads as TGTGCCATCAGCTTGAGCGGGAAACTCAACAATGAGCAGTTCTTC.

This sequence joins TRBV5-1 and TRBJ1-2; 8 bases are a match to TRBD1. Germline V lookup: CDR1 SGHRS, CDR2 YFSETQ. The CDR3 covers 22 residues. With V trimmed by 4 bases and J by 2 bases, 28 bases remained unmatched. This CDR3 reads CASSQPSIGQGAGHRSNYGYTF. The CDR3 DNA follows: TGCGCCAGCAGCCAGCCGAGCATCGGTCAGGGGGCCGGGCACCGATCAAACTATGGCTACACCTTC.

The chain uses TRBV7-9 and TRBJ2-2, with D possibly matching TRBD2 (6 bases). V gave up 5 bases and J gave up 2 bases, with 15 bases separating them. CDR1 is SEHNR, CDR2 FQNEAQ, per germline (reference sequence). The CDR3 has 16 residues. The CDR3, as DNA: TGTGCCAGCAGCCCCTCTGGCGGGGATAACACCGGGGAGCTGTTTTTT. Its protein product is CASSPSGGDNTGELFF.

The chain has TRBV11-2 and TRBJ2-2; possible D gene TRBD1, 5 bases. The germline V gene encodes CDR1 SGHAT and CDR2 FQNNGV. The germline V and J ends were trimmed by 2 bases and 2 bases, with 15 bases remaining between them. The CDR3 is 17 amino acids. Written as DNA, the CDR3 is TGTGCCAGCAGCTTACCCCGAGACAGATATAACACCGGGGAGCTGTTTTTT. Its translation is CASSLPRDRYNTGELFF.

This rearrangement joins TRBV19 to TRBJ2-7; TRBD1 aligns across 7 bases. V was clipped by 9 bases and J by 2 bases; unmatched bases: 10. Germline CDR1 LNHDA, CDR2 SQIVND (reference sequence). The CDR3 has 14 amino acids. The CDR3 reads CASHSTGQTYEQYF. Written as DNA, the CDR3 is TGTGCCAGCCATTCTACGGGACAGACCTACGAGCAGTACTTC.

In this sample, this clone turned up once. J is TRBJ2-2 and V is TRBV2; 11 bases are a match to TRBD2. V gave up 2 bases and J gave up 6 bases; unmatched junction bases: 5. CDR1 is SNHLY, CDR2 FYNNEI, per germline. This CDR3 contains 16 residues. This CDR3 reads CASSEPASGRPGELFF. The CDR3 DNA reads TGTGCCAGCAGTGAACCGGCTAGCGGGAGGCCCGGGGAGCTGTTTTTT. The full variable domain, with the rest looked up from reference TRBV2 and TRBJ2-2, is EPEVTQTPSHQVTQMGQEVILRCVPISNHLYFYWYRQILGQKVEFLVSFYNNEISEKSEIFDDQFSVERPDGSNFTLKIRSTKLEDSAMYFCASSEPASGRPGELFFGEGSRLTVL.

This sequence joins TRBV5-8 and TRBJ2-1; maybe TRBD2 (6 bases). The CDR3 is 15 residues long. Germline values: CDR1 SGHTS, CDR2 YDEGEE. The ends were cut back, 3 bases at V and 4 bases at J, with 14 bases in the middle. The CDR3 protein is CASSSQGGVYNEQFF. The CDR3 DNA sequence: TGTGCCAGCAGCTCCCAGGGCGGGGTGTACAATGAGCAGTTCTTC.

V usage is TRBV14 and J usage is TRBJ1-2; D may be TRBD1 (6 bases). Trimming took 6 bases from V and 3 from J, leaving 11 bases between them. The germline gives CDR1 SGHDN, CDR2 FVKESK. This CDR3 has 13 amino acids. Here the CDR3 reads CASSPQGYYGYTF. CDR3 nucleotides: TGTGCCAGCAGTCCGCAGGGGTACTATGGCTACACCTTC. Full variable domain (remainder filled in from reference TRBV14 and TRBJ1-2): EAGVTQFPSHSVIEKGQTVTLRCDPISGHDNLYWYRRVMGKEIKFLLHFVKESKQDESGMPNNRFLAERTGGTYSTLKVQPAELEDSGVYFCASSPQGYYGYTFGSGTRLTVV.

The chain combines TRBV5-6 with TRBJ2-1; D is perhaps TRBD1 (6 bases). The germline CDR1 and CDR2 sequences are SGHDT and YYEEEE. Trimming cost V 0 bases and J 9 bases, with 16 bases left between them. The CDR3 is 15 amino acids. CDR3 DNA: TGTGCCAGCAGCTTGGCCGAGCCCAGGGGTAGTGAGCAGTTCTTC. Translating gives CASSLAEPRGSEQFF.

J is TRBJ1-2 and V is TRBV6-1, with D maybe TRBD1 (5 bases). Trimming stripped 8 bases from V and 8 bases from J, with 21 bases between. The germline V gene has CDR1 MNHNS and CDR2 SASEGT. The CDR3 is made up of 14 amino acids. As DNA, the CDR3 is TGTGCCAGCGCCCAGGGAAGGGATTCGGAGGGCTACACCTTC. This gives the protein CASAQGRDSEGYTF.

The gene calls are TRBV7-8 and TRBJ2-3, with TRBD2 matching over 16 bases. V gave up 5 bases and J gave up 0 bases; unmatched junction bases: 5. CDR3 length equals 18 residues. Germline V gives CDR1 SGHVS, CDR2 FQNEAQ. DNA for the CDR3: TGTGCCAGCAGCCTAGGGACTAGCGGGGGGGTTAGCACAGATACGCAGTATTTT. Protein product: CASSLGTSGGVSTDTQYF.

This clone was counted only a few times. This rearrangement joins TRBV13 to TRBJ1-1; D possibly corresponds to TRBD1 (5 bases). The germline gives CDR1 PRHDT, CDR2 FYEKMQ (reference sequence). Trimming left V 3 bases short and J 3 bases short, with 11 bases between. This CDR3 has 14 amino acids. The chain's CDR3 is CASSFWGGDTEAFF. As DNA, the CDR3 is TGTGCCAGCAGCTTCTGGGGGGGGGACACTGAAGCTTTCTTT.

The V call is TRBV7-3, the J call TRBJ2-7, with 9 bases fitting TRBD1. The V gene's germline CDR1 is SGHTA and CDR2 FQGTGA. The CDR3 covers 15 residues. J lost 6 bases, V lost 5 bases, and 11 bases had no gene match. The CDR3, as DNA: TGTGCCAGCAGCGCCTCCGGGACAGGGCCCTCCGAGCAGTACTTC. Its translation is CASSASGTGPSEQYF.

The chain has TRBV11-2 and TRBJ1-2, with a weak D call TRBD1 (5 bases). The V and J ends lost 2 bases and 6 bases respectively, with 7 bases between them. The CDR3 covers 12 residues. Looked up from germline, CDR1 is SGHAT and CDR2 is FQNNGV. The CDR3 bases are TGTGCCAGCAGCTTACTAGGGGATGGCTACACCTTC. Its translation is CASSLLGDGYTF.

The genes are TRBV19 and TRBJ2-7; 7 bases line up with TRBD1. This CDR3 has 13 residues. V was clipped by 5 bases and J by 2 bases; unmatched bases: 3. From germline, CDR1 is LNHDA and CDR2 SQIVND (reference sequence). The CDR3 spells CASSPGQTYEQYF. The CDR3 nucleotides read TGTGCCAGTAGTCCGGGACAGACCTACGAGCAGTACTTC.

The chain couples TRBV2 to TRBJ1-2; 9 bases align to TRBD1. CDR1 is SNHLY and CDR2 is FYNNEI in the germline V gene. The CDR3 sequence is 14 residues long. Unmatched junction bases numbered 10, after V lost 6 bases and J lost 8 bases. The CDR3 sequence is CASRRTGEGEGYTF. The CDR3, as DNA: TGTGCCAGCAGGAGGACAGGGGAGGGTGAAGGCTACACCTTC.

The V and J genes are TRBV6-5 and TRBJ1-5; 9 bases are shared with TRBD1. The V segment lost 4 bases and the J segment 4 bases; nucleotides outside the gene matches: 2. The CDR3 runs 14 residues. Germline loops: CDR1 MNHEY, CDR2 SVGAGI. DNA for the CDR3: TGTGCCAGCAGTTCAGGACAGGGGAATCAGCCCCAGCATTTT. Translated: CASSSGQGNQPQHF.